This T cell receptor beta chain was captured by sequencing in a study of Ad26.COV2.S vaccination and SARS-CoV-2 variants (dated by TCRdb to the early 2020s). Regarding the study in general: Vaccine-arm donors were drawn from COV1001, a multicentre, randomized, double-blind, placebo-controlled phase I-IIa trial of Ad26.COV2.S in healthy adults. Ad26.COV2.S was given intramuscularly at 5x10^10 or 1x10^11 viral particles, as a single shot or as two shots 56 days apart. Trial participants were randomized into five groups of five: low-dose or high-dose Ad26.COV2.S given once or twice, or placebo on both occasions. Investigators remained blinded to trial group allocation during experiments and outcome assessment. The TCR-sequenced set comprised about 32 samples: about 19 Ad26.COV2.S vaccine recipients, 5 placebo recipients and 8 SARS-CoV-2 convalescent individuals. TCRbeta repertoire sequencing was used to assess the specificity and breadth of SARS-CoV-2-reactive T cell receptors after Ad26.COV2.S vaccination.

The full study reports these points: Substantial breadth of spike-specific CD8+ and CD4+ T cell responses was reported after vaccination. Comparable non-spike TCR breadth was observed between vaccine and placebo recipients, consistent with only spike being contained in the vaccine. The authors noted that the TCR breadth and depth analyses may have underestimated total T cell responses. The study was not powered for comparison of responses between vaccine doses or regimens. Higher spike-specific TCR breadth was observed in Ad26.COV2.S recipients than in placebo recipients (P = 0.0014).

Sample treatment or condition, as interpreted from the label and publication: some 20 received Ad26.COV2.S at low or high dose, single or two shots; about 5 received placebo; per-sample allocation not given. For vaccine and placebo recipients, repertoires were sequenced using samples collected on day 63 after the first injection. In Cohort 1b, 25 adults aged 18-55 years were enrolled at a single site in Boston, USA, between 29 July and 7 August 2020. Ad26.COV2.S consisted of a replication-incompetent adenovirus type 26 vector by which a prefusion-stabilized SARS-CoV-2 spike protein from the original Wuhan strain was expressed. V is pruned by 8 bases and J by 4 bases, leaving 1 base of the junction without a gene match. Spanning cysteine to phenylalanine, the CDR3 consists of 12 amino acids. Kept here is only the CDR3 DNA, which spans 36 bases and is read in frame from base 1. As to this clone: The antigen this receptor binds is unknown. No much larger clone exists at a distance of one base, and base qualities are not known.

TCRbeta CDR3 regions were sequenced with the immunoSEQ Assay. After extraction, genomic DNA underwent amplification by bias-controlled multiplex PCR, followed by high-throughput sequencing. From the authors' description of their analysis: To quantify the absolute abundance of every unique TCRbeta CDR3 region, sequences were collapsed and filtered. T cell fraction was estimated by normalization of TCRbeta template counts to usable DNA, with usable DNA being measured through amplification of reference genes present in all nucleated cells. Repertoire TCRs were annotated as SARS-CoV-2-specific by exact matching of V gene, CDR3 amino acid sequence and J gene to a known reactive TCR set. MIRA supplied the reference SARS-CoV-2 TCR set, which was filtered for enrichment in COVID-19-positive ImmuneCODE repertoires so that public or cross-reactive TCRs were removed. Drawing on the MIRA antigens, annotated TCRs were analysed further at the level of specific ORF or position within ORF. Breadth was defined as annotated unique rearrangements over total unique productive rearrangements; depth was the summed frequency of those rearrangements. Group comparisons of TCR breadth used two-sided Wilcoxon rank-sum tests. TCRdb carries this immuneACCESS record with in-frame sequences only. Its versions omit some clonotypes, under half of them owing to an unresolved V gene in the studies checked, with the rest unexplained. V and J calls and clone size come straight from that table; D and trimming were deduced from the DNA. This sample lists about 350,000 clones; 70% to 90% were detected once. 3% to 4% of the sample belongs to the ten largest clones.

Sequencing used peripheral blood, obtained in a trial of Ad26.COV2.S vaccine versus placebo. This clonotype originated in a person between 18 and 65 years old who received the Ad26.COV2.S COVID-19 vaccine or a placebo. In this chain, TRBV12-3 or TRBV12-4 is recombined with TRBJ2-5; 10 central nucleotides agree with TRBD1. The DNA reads TGTGCCAGCGGACAGGGGGGAGAGACCCAGTACTTC. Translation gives CASGQGGETQYF.